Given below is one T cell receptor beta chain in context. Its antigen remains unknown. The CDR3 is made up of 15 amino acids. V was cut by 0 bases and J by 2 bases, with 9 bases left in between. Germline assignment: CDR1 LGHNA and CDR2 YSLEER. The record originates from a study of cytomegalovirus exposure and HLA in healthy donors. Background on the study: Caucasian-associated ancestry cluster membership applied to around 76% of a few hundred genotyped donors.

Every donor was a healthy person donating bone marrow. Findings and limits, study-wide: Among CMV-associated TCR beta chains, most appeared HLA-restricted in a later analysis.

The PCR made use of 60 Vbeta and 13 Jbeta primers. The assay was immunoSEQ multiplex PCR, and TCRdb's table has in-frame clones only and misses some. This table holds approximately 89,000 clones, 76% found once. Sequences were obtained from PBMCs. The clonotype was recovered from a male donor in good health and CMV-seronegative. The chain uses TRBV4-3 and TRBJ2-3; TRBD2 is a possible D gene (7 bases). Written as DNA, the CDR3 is TGCGCCAGCAGCCAAGATCGGGGGGCCACAGATACGCAGTATTTT. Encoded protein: CASSQDRGATDTQYF.